A selection of T cell receptor beta chains follows, all from one sample in a study of T cell repertoires in cytomegalovirus infection. Each CDR3 protein is one row after TCRdb ran MiXCR on the reads. Among some 500,000 distinct CDR3 sequences listed, 40% were seen once. Antigens for these TCRs are unknown. The sample was cultured PBMCs, taken from culture after CMV antigen stimulation. The source is a human donor in good health (CMV status not recorded). Some clones in this sample may be carry-over from other donors' samples. The CDR3 runs from the conserved cysteine through the conserved F or W. A D gene is named only where the DNA matches it firmly. Only part of the rows carry a size: once, few, many, or a class if the clone is expanded.

CASSPKGDGAYEQYF	TGTGCCAGCAGCCCAAAGGGGGACGGAGCCTACGAGCAGTACTTC	NA	NA	TRBV5-4	TRBJ2-7
CASSTFQGVLTEAFF	TGTGCCAGTAGTACCTTTCAGGGGGTCCTTACTGAAGCTTTCTTT	NA	TRBD1	TRBV19	TRBJ1-1
CATSRPRDEQYF	TGTGCCACCAGCAGACCCCGGGACGAGCAGTACTTC	NA	NA	TRBV15	TRBJ2-7
CASNAGGPDTQYF	TGTGCCAGCAACGCGGGAGGGCCAGATACGCAGTATTTT	few	TRBD2	TRBV6-6	TRBJ2-3
CASSSDSFYGYTF	TGTGCCAGCAGTTCAGACAGCTTCTATGGCTACACCTTC	NA	NA	TRBV28	TRBJ1-2
CASSLVSGRSDTQYF	TGTGCCAGCAGCTTAGTTAGCGGGAGGTCCGATACGCAGTATTTT	few	TRBD2	TRBV7-8	TRBJ2-3
CASKGQVVGETQYF	TGTGCCAGCAAGGGACAGGTGGTTGGGGAGACCCAGTACTTC	few	TRBD1	TRBV12-3/TRBV12-4	TRBJ2-5
CASSLRTENTGELFF	TGTGCCAGCAGTCTACGGACAGAGAACACCGGGGAGCTGTTTTTT	NA	NA	TRBV12-3/TRBV12-4	TRBJ2-2
CASGWTGGGYTF	TGTGCCAGCGGATGGACAGGGGGTGGCTACACCTTC	few	TRBD1	TRBV7-6	TRBJ1-2
CASSQDRGPDTEAFF	TGCGCCAGCAGCCAAGATCGTGGACCGGACACTGAAGCTTTCTTT	NA	NA	TRBV4-3	TRBJ1-1
CASSLLAGVNQPQHF	TGTGCCAGCAGCTTATTGGCAGGGGTCAATCAGCCCCAGCATTTT	few	NA	TRBV7-8	TRBJ1-5
CASGFDGRRPQHF	TGTGCTAGTGGTTTCGACGGGCGGCGGCCCCAGCATTTT	NA	NA	TRBV12-5	TRBJ1-5
CASSDGQVGSYEQYF	TGTGCCAGCAGCGACGGACAGGTCGGCTCCTACGAGCAGTACTTC	NA	TRBD1	TRBV2	TRBJ2-7
CASSETGVGSPLHF	TGTGCCAGCAGTGAAACGGGGGTAGGTTCACCCCTCCACTTT	NA	NA	TRBV6-1	TRBJ1-6
CSARGFTWGNTEAFF	TGCAGTGCTAGAGGATTTACGTGGGGGAACACTGAAGCTTTCTTT	once	NA	TRBV20-1	TRBJ1-1
CASSQALFTDTQYF	TGCGCCAGCAGCCAAGCCCTATTTACGGATACGCAGTATTTT	NA	NA	TRBV4-1	TRBJ2-3
CASSQDWGHRYPTGEAFF	TGCGCCAGCAGCCAAGATTGGGGGCACAGGTACCCGACGGGGGAAGCTTTCTTT	NA	NA	TRBV4-3	TRBJ1-1
CAYLETGDPYNEQFF	TGTGCCTACCTGGAAACAGGGGACCCCTACAATGAGCAGTTCTTC	few	TRBD1	TRBV6-1	TRBJ2-1
CASSLIAGGGSYEQYF	TGTGCCAGCAGTCTTATAGCGGGAGGTGGTTCCTACGAGCAGTACTTC	few	TRBD2	TRBV11-2	TRBJ2-7
CASTGGVKVYEQYF	TGTGCCAGCACCGGGGGGGTCAAGGTCTACGAGCAGTACTTC	once	TRBD2	TRBV6-2/TRBV6-3	TRBJ2-7
CASRRVPAAGELFF	TGTGCCAGCCGGAGGGTCCCGGCCGCCGGGGAGCTGTTTTTT	NA	NA	TRBV6-1	TRBJ2-2
CASNYPNYEQYF	TGTGCCAGCAACTACCCGAACTACGAGCAGTACTTC	NA	NA	TRBV2	TRBJ2-7
CASSLGPANTEAFF	TGTGCCAGCAGCTTAGGTCCTGCAAACACTGAAGCTTTCTTT	many	NA	TRBV7-2	TRBJ1-1
CASSPTSGGNLLYNEQFF	TGTGCCAGCAGCCCGACTAGCGGGGGGAATTTATTATACAATGAGCAGTTCTTC	NA	TRBD2	TRBV7-2	TRBJ2-1
CASSWGLYSYNEQFF	TGTGCCAGCAGCTGGGGACTGTACTCCTACAATGAGCAGTTCTTC	NA	NA	TRBV7-2	TRBJ2-1
CASSIDGPAFF	TGTGCCAGTAGTATAGACGGGCCGGCTTTCTTT	NA	NA	TRBV19	TRBJ1-1
CSAKRTGGVGEQFF	TGCAGTGCTAAACGGACAGGGGGGGTGGGTGAGCAGTTCTTC	NA	TRBD1	TRBV20-1	TRBJ2-1
CASSELGTQYF	TGTGCCAGCAGTGAGTTGGGGACCCAGTACTTC	NA	NA	TRBV2	TRBJ2-5
CASSLEGGETQYF	TGTGCCAGCAGCTTAGAGGGTGGGGAGACCCAGTACTTC	many	NA	TRBV7-2	TRBJ2-5
CASSLFHPEGQETQYF	TGTGCCAGCAGCTTATTTCACCCTGAAGGTCAAGAGACCCAGTACTTC	NA	NA	TRBV11-1	TRBJ2-5
CATARGGLTEAFF	TGTGCCACCGCCCGAGGGGGCTTGACTGAAGCTTTCTTT	few	TRBD1	TRBV28	TRBJ1-1
CASSRQNQDQPQHF	TGTGCCAGCAGTCGACAGAATCAGGATCAGCCCCAGCATTTT	NA	NA	TRBV12-3/TRBV12-4	TRBJ1-5